Shown below are 8 T cell receptor beta chains from a single sample sequenced in a study of blood T cell repertoires in COVID-19 (dated by TCRdb to about 2020). The protocol used for the library was the immunoSEQ multiplex PCR assay. Not all clones reach the TCRdb copy of this immuneACCESS table, which keeps in-frame sequences only. Checked studies attribute under half of the gap to unresolved V genes and leave the rest unexplained. The table for this sample lists roughly 40,000 clones; around 82% of them were counted only once. The ten largest make up 30% to 35% of the sample. The specimen was peripheral blood. The receptors were gathered from a woman of 80 years or more with acute or convalescent COVID-19.

The chain has TRBV27 and TRBJ2-1; D is undetermined. Germline lookup yields CDR1 MNHEY and CDR2 SMNVEV (reference sequence). This CDR3 contains 13 residues. Trimming stripped 5 bases from V and 9 bases from J, with 14 bases between. The CDR3: CASSTTPVFEQFF. CDR3 DNA: TGTGCCAGCAGTACCACCCCGGTTTTTGAGCAGTTCTTC.

The chain couples TRBV29-1 to TRBJ2-4, with 7 bases aligning to TRBD2. The V segment lost 0 bases and the J segment 8 bases; nucleotides outside the gene matches: 7. CDR1 and CDR2 (germline): SQVTM, ANQGSEA. There are 14 residues in the CDR3. The chain's CDR3 is CSVEDGLVPDIQYF. The CDR3 nucleotides are TGCAGCGTTGAAGACGGACTAGTCCCCGACATTCAGTACTTC.

This clone was observed once. The V gene is TRBV10-2, the J gene TRBJ2-2; D uncertain. CDR3 size: 11 residues. V lost 7 bases to trimming and J lost 6 bases, with 6 bases between them. In germline, CDR1 is WSHSY, CDR2 SAAADI. In nucleotides, the CDR3 is TGCGCCAGCACGGGTCCCGGGGAGCTGTTTTTT. Translated, it gives CASTGPGELFF.

The chain is built from TRBV7-9 and TRBJ1-2; 7 nucleotides align to TRBD1. V lost 1 base and J lost 0; bases outside the gene matches: 2. Germline V gene data show CDR1 as SEHNR and CDR2 as FQNEAQ (reference sequence). The length of the CDR3 is 15 residues. CDR3 region: CASSLEGQANYGYTF. CDR3 DNA sequence: TGTGCCAGCAGCTTAGAAGGACAGGCTAACTATGGCTACACCTTC.

This chain connects TRBV27 to TRBJ2-1; TRBD2 matches 10 bases. Germline loops: CDR1 MNHEY, CDR2 SMNVEV (reference sequence). Trimming removed 7 bases from V and 9 bases from J; junction bases left unmatched: 9. This CDR3 is built from 14 residues. CDR3 in amino acids: CASMASGSRGEQFF. The DNA of the CDR3 is TGTGCCAGCATGGCTAGCGGGAGCCGGGGTGAGCAGTTCTTC.

CDR3 sequence (DNA): TGTGCCCCCAGTGGGGGGGACGGGGGGGGCTCCTACGAGCAGTACTTC. It yields the protein CAPSGGDGGGSYEQYF. The V and J genes are TRBV2 and TRBJ2-7; TRBD2 matches 8 bases. V was pared by 11 bases and J by 0 bases, with 15 bases of the junction left unmatched. The CDR3 is made up of 16 amino acids. Looked up from germline, CDR1 is SNHLY and CDR2 is FYNNEI.

The chain links TRBV3-1 (or the pseudogene TRBV3-2) to TRBJ2-7; D possibly corresponds to TRBD1 (7 bases). The CDR3 spans 13 residues. Trimming shortened V by 5 bases and J by 3 bases, and 11 bases separated the two germline ends. CDR1 is LGHDT, CDR2 YNNKEL, per germline (reference sequence). The CDR3 region is CASSSGGNYEQYF. In DNA, the CDR3 is TGTGCCAGCAGCTCAGGGGGGAACTACGAGCAGTACTTC.

V and J are TRBV6-1 and TRBJ2-1, with TRBD1 matching 8 bases. This CDR3 is built from 14 residues. The germline V gene encodes CDR1 MNHNS and CDR2 SASEGT. J gave up 10 bases and V 3 bases, and 8 bases lay outside the gene matches. The CDR3 here is CASSDQPGQVEQFF. The CDR3 DNA sequence: TGTGCCAGCAGTGACCAGCCGGGACAGGTAGAGCAGTTCTTC.